This is a list of T cell receptor beta chains from one sample in a study of cytomegalovirus exposure and HLA in healthy donors. The repertoire was sequenced with immunoSEQ multiplex PCR; TCRdb's copy has only in-frame clones and lacks some. Of some 95,000 clones detected, over 75% appear once; the ten largest clones hold around 7.3%. Sample: PBMCs. These receptors were collected from a man aged 45 to 65 in good health and CMV-seropositive. Each CDR3 is given with its conserved first and last residue. D genes are given only for firm matches. The size field is filled for only some rows; it gives once, few, many or a size class.

size | D | J | V | DNA | CDR3
- | - | TRBJ1-1 | TRBV7-9 | TGTGCCAGCAGCGATAATCCGGAGGGGACTGAAGCTTTCTTT | CASSDNPEGTEAFF
- | TRBD2 | TRBJ2-2 | TRBV14 | TGTGCCAGCAGCCAAGAACTAATTAGCGGGGGGACGAACACCGGGGAGCTGTTTTTT | CASSQELISGGTNTGELFF
- | - | TRBJ1-5 | TRBV9 | TGTGCCAGCAGCGTGTCCGGGAATAGCAATCAGCCCCAGCATTTT | CASSVSGNSNQPQHF
- | TRBD1 | TRBJ1-1 | TRBV6-1 | TGTGCCAGCAAACCGGTCGGACAGGGAAAAGCTGAAGCTTTCTTT | CASKPVGQGKAEAFF
- | TRBD1 | TRBJ1-5 | TRBV18 | TGTGCCAGCTCACCGCAGGGGGCGAGCAATCAGCCCCAGCATTTT | CASSPQGASNQPQHF
- | TRBD2 | TRBJ2-1 | TRBV10-1 | TGCGCCAGCAGTGAAACGGAGGCTAGCGGGCCCTGGGATTTCTTC | CASSETEASGPWDFF
- | - | TRBJ2-7 | TRBV7-6 | TGTGCCAGCAGCTTAGCCGGGGGGCTCACCTACGAGCAGTACTTC | CASSLAGGLTYEQYF
- | - | TRBJ2-7 | TRBV6-5 | TGTGCCAGCAGTGGAGCCTACGAGCAGTACTTC | CASSGAYEQYF
- | TRBD2 | TRBJ2-1 | TRBV2 | TGTGCCAGCAGCATGACTAGCGGGGGGGCCGGGGTTGGTGAGCAGTTCTTC | CASSMTSGGAGVGEQFF
- | - | TRBJ2-2 | TRBV4-3 | TGCGCCAGCAGCCAAGATCTTCTCACCGGGGAGCTGTTTTTT | CASSQDLLTGELFF
- | TRBD2 | TRBJ2-1 | TRBV5-1 | TGCGCCAGCACCCGACGGGCGGGGGGGGCCTACAATGAGCAGTTCTTC | CASTRRAGGAYNEQFF
few | - | TRBJ1-5 | TRBV7-2 | TGTGCCAGCAGCTTTAGAAGCAATCAGCCCCAGCATTTT | CASSFRSNQPQHF
- | - | TRBJ2-3 | TRBV19 | TGTGCCAGTAGTAAAGAACGGCTAGGAGAGGATACGCAGTATTTT | CASSKERLGEDTQYF
- | TRBD2 | TRBJ2-5 | TRBV6-1 | TGTGCCAGCAGTGGAGCGGGAGGGGAGGAGACCCAGTACTTC | CASSGAGGEETQYF
- | TRBD1 | TRBJ1-1 | TRBV2 | TGTGCCAGCGGACAGGGTGAGGGCACTGAAGCTTTCTTT | CASGQGEGTEAFF
few | TRBD1 | TRBJ1-6 | TRBV30 | TGTGCCGGGACCAAGGGACAGCATTCACCCCTCCACTTT | CAGTKGQHSPLHF
few | - | TRBJ1-1 | TRBV15 | TGTGCCACCAGCAGGAGGAATACTGAAGCTTTCTTT | CATSRRNTEAFF
- | TRBD1 | TRBJ2-7 | TRBV29-1 | TGCAGCGTTGAGGGACAGGTAGGCAAGCAGTACTTC | CSVEGQVGKQYF
- | TRBD2 | TRBJ2-5 | TRBV9 | TGTGCCAGCAGCAAGGGACTAGCGGAGCCCCAAGAGACCCAGTACTTC | CASSKGLAEPQETQYF
once | TRBD1 | TRBJ2-1 | TRBV7-2 | TGTGCCAGCAGCCTCGGACAGGGGTCCTACAATGAGCAGTTCTTC | CASSLGQGSYNEQFF
few | TRBD2 | TRBJ2-1 | TRBV7-6 | TGTGCCAGCAGTTCAATTGGTCGCGGGGGGGCCAATGAGCAGTTCTTC | CASSSIGRGGANEQFF
- | TRBD1 | TRBJ2-7 | TRBV27 | TGTGCCAGCAGTCGACCGGGACAGGGCGGCGAGCAGTACTTC | CASSRPGQGGEQYF
- | TRBD2 | TRBJ2-2 | TRBV5-1 | TGCGCCAGCAGCTCTATGGGACTAACTTCGAACACCGGGGAGCTGTTTTTT | CASSSMGLTSNTGELFF
- | - | TRBJ1-1 | TRBV6-1 | TGTGCCAGCAGTGAAAGGGGGGGGGCGACTTTCTTT | CASSERGGATFF
- | TRBD1 | TRBJ1-2 | TRBV6-6 | TGTGCCAGCAGTTACACAGGGGTACGTCCGAACTATGGCTACACCTTC | CASSYTGVRPNYGYTF
once | - | TRBJ1-1 | TRBV19 | TGTGCCAGTTCCTTAACAGGGAAGACTGAAGCTTTCTTT | CASSLTGKTEAFF
- | - | TRBJ1-2 | TRBV10-3 | TGTGCCAGCGGAGACAGGACTAACTATGGCTACACCTTC | CASGDRTNYGYTF
- | - | TRBJ2-2 | TRBV5-6 | TGTGCCAGCAGCCCGAACTTGAACACCGGGGAGCTGTTTTTT | CASSPNLNTGELFF
- | TRBD2 | TRBJ2-1 | TRBV9 | TGTGCCAGCAGCGTAGCTCGGCAGCGGGGGGGCAGTAATGAGCAGTTCTTC | CASSVARQRGGSNEQFF
- | - | TRBJ2-7 | TRBV21-1 | TGTGCCAGCAGGATCGGACAGGGGCCCTACGAGCAGTACTTC | CASRIGQGPYEQYF
once | TRBD1 | TRBJ1-4 | TRBV4-1 | TGCGCCAGCAGCGCCAGGACAGGGGGTTTTGAAAAACTGTTTTTT | CASSARTGGFEKLFF
once | TRBD2 | TRBJ2-1 | TRBV10-3 | TGTGCCATCAGTGGGACTAGCGGGGGAAGCTCCTACAATGAGCAGTTCTTC | CAISGTSGGSSYNEQFF
- | - | TRBJ2-3 | TRBV7-3 | TGTGCCAGCAGCTTAGGATTGCTGGCGGAGGGTGCAGATACGCAGTATTTT | CASSLGLLAEGADTQYF
- | - | TRBJ1-2 | TRBV9 | TGTGCCAGCAGCGTCACCGAGGGAGACTATGGCTACACCTTC | CASSVTEGDYGYTF
- | TRBD1 | TRBJ1-2 | TRBV6-5 | TGTGCCAGCAGTTCGGGGACAGTCTCCTTGAACTATGGCTACACCTTC | CASSSGTVSLNYGYTF
- | - | TRBJ1-2 | TRBV7-2 | TGTGCCTTAGTGGGCGGGGGCATAGATGGCTACACCTTC | CALVGGGIDGYTF
- | TRBD2 | TRBJ2-5 | TRBV4-1 | TGCGCCAGCAGCCAAGGTGTTAGCGGGGAAGAGACCCAGTACTTC | CASSQGVSGEETQYF
- | - | TRBJ2-1 | TRBV4-3 | TGCGCCAGCAGCCCGGGGCGGGACTACAATGAGCAGTTCTTC | CASSPGRDYNEQFF
- | - | TRBJ1-1 | TRBV14 | TGTGCCAGCAGCCTCGTTGACATGACTGAAGCTTTCTTT | CASSLVDMTEAFF
- | TRBD1 | TRBJ1-2 | TRBV30 | TGTGCCTGGAGTATTTCAGGGGGCAGCGGTGGCTACACCTTC | CAWSISGGSGGYTF
- | TRBD2 | TRBJ2-1 | TRBV7-2 | TGTGCCAGCAGCTCCCGGGGGACTAGCGGTGCCTCCTACAATGAGCAGTTCTTC | CASSSRGTSGASYNEQFF
- | TRBD1 | TRBJ1-1 | TRBV5-6 | TGTGCCAGCAGCGGCCGACTGCAGGGGGCGACTGAAGCTTTCTTT | CASSGRLQGATEAFF
- | TRBD1 | TRBJ2-2 | TRBV18 | TGTGCCAGCTCACAGAACAGGGGAAACACCGGGGAGCTGTTTTTT | CASSQNRGNTGELFF
- | - | TRBJ2-1 | TRBV7-7 | TGTGCCAGCAGCTCCGATTTAGCGACCTACAATGAGCAGTTCTTC | CASSSDLATYNEQFF
once | TRBD2 | TRBJ2-6 | TRBV5-6 | TGTGCCAGCAGCACCACTAGCGGGGATCCCCTGGACGTCCTGACTTTC | CASSTTSGDPLDVLTF
- | - | TRBJ1-5 | TRBV6-5 | TGTGCCAGCAGCAACAGGGATAGCAATCAGCCCCAGCATTTT | CASSNRDSNQPQHF
- | - | TRBJ1-2 | TRBV6-1 | TGTGCCAGCAGTGAATGGGCCCAAAGGGGCTACACCTTC | CASSEWAQRGYTF
medium-sized | - | TRBJ1-1 | TRBV9 | TGTGCCAGCAGCGCCCGACACTTGAACACTGAAGCTTTCTTT | CASSARHLNTEAFF
few | TRBD1 | TRBJ1-2 | TRBV6-6 | TGTGCCAGCAGTAGACAGGGGTTCGATGGCTACACCTTC | CASSRQGFDGYTF
- | TRBD1 | TRBJ1-1 | TRBV10-3 | TGTGCCACCAGGGACAGGGTTGGGTCTGAGGCTTTCTTT | CATRDRVGSEAFF
- | - | TRBJ1-3 | TRBV19 | TGTGCCAGTTCCGAAACAGGGTCGGGTGGAAACACCATATATTTT | CASSETGSGGNTIYF
- | TRBD1 | TRBJ2-2 | TRBV10-3 | TGTGCCATCAGTGAGCCCGGGACAGGGGCCGGGGAGCTGTTTTTT | CAISEPGTGAGELFF
- | - | TRBJ1-5 | TRBV29-1 | TGCAGCGTCGGGGTGAATAGCAATCAGCCCCAGCATTTT | CSVGVNSNQPQHF
- | TRBD1 | TRBJ1-1 | TRBV10-3 | TGTGCCATCAGTGTGGGGGACAGCGTGAACACTGAAGCTTTCTTT | CAISVGDSVNTEAFF
- | TRBD1 | TRBJ1-6 | TRBV28 | TGTGCCAGCAAGCGGGGACAGGGATTTTTTCCCCTCCACTTT | CASKRGQGFFPLHF
- | - | TRBJ1-3 | TRBV30 | TGTGCCCAGACCAAAGCAAGGAGCTCTGGAAACACCATATATTTT | CAQTKARSSGNTIYF
- | - | TRBJ2-3 | TRBV9 | TGTGCCAGCAGCGTAGGCGAGGGGGTATCAGTTACGCAGTATTTT | CASSVGEGVSVTQYF
- | - | TRBJ2-6 | TRBV5-8 | TGTGCCAGCAGTCCCAGACACCTGCGGGTTGATGGGGCCAACGTCCTGACTTTC | CASSPRHLRVDGANVLTF
- | TRBD1 | TRBJ2-1 | TRBV6-1 | TGTGCCAGCAGTGAAGTAAGGGGGACAGGCATACCACGAAATGAGCAGTTCTTC | CASSEVRGTGIPRNEQFF
once | TRBD1 | TRBJ1-5 | TRBV18 | TGTGCCAGCTCACCTCCGGGACAGGGCGTGGGGAATCAGCCCCAGCATTTT | CASSPPGQGVGNQPQHF